A selection of T cell receptor beta chains follows, all from one sample in a study of PD-1 blockade in mismatch repair-deficient tumors. Produced via immunoSEQ multiplex PCR; TCRdb's table is partial and in-frame only. Among about 63,000 clones, approximately 89% were seen once, and the ten largest hold approximately 13%. Material: peripheral blood, obtained 52 weeks after starting pembrolizumab. These receptors all come from an adult with mismatch repair-deficient cancer. Each CDR3 is given with its conserved first and last residue. A D gene is named only where the DNA matches it firmly. Clone size, where shown, is once, few, many, or a class for clones that have expanded.

v_call: TRBV18
clone_size: NA
d_call: TRBD1
j_call: TRBJ1-2
cdr3_nt: TGTGCCAGCTCAGCCCGGACAGGGTCTGGCTACACCTTC
cdr3_aa: CASSARTGSGYTF

v_call: TRBV5-6
clone_size: NA
d_call: TRBD1
j_call: TRBJ2-3
cdr3_nt: TGTGCCAGCAGCCCCCAGGGGGCTTCGTATACGCAGTATTTT
cdr3_aa: CASSPQGASYTQYF

v_call: TRBV7-9
clone_size: NA
d_call: NA
j_call: TRBJ2-5
cdr3_nt: TGTGCCAGCAGGGTCGGAGAGACCCAGTACTTC
cdr3_aa: CASRVGETQYF

v_call: TRBV27
clone_size: NA
d_call: TRBD2
j_call: TRBJ2-1
cdr3_nt: TGTGCCAGCAGTGCCGGGACTAGCGGGACCTACAATGAGCAGTTCTTC
cdr3_aa: CASSAGTSGTYNEQFF

v_call: TRBV5-6
clone_size: NA
d_call: NA
j_call: TRBJ2-2
cdr3_nt: TGTGCCAGCAGCTTGACGACTAGGTCTTTCACCGGGGAGCTGTTTTTT
cdr3_aa: CASSLTTRSFTGELFF

v_call: TRBV9
clone_size: NA
d_call: NA
j_call: TRBJ2-7
cdr3_nt: TGTGCCAGCAGCGTGGGAGATTTGGTGGGGTACGAGCAGTACTTC
cdr3_aa: CASSVGDLVGYEQYF

v_call: TRBV9
clone_size: NA
d_call: TRBD1
j_call: TRBJ2-3
cdr3_nt: TGTGCCAGCAGCCCCCGACAGGGAGAGGGGCAAGATACGCAGTATTTT
cdr3_aa: CASSPRQGEGQDTQYF

v_call: TRBV5-1
clone_size: NA
d_call: NA
j_call: TRBJ2-1
cdr3_nt: TGCGCCAGCAGCTTGGCACCAGGGCGCGATGAGCAGTTCTTC
cdr3_aa: CASSLAPGRDEQFF

v_call: TRBV25-1
clone_size: NA
d_call: NA
j_call: TRBJ2-3
cdr3_nt: TGTGCCAGCAGTGACTATCGACCCACAGATACGCAGTATTTT
cdr3_aa: CASSDYRPTDTQYF

v_call: TRBV5-1
clone_size: NA
d_call: NA
j_call: TRBJ1-2
cdr3_nt: TGCGCCAGCAGCTACGGCACGGGGGACTATGGCTACACCTTC
cdr3_aa: CASSYGTGDYGYTF

v_call: TRBV6-4
clone_size: few
d_call: TRBD1
j_call: TRBJ2-3
cdr3_nt: TGTGCCAGCAGTGACTCGGCGGGACAGGGCGCAGATACGCAGTATTTT
cdr3_aa: CASSDSAGQGADTQYF

v_call: TRBV29-1
clone_size: NA
d_call: TRBD2
j_call: TRBJ2-1
cdr3_nt: TGCAGCGTTGATGCGGGAGGCTCGGATGAGCAGTTCTTC
cdr3_aa: CSVDAGGSDEQFF

v_call: TRBV9
clone_size: NA
d_call: TRBD2
j_call: TRBJ2-1
cdr3_nt: TGTGCCAGCAGCAGACTAGCCAATGAGCAGTTCTTC
cdr3_aa: CASSRLANEQFF

v_call: TRBV27
clone_size: NA
d_call: NA
j_call: TRBJ2-1
cdr3_nt: TGTGCCAGCAGTTTGTCCCCTAGCTCGGGCTATACGTTCTTC
cdr3_aa: CASSLSPSSGYTFF

v_call: TRBV30
clone_size: NA
d_call: TRBD2
j_call: TRBJ2-7
cdr3_nt: TGTGCCTGGAGTAACCCAGCGGGGGAGCAGTACTTC
cdr3_aa: CAWSNPAGEQYF

v_call: TRBV5-8
clone_size: NA
d_call: NA
j_call: TRBJ2-7
cdr3_nt: TGTGCCAGCAGGCGCACCTACGAGCAGTACTTC
cdr3_aa: CASRRTYEQYF

v_call: TRBV7-9
clone_size: NA
d_call: TRBD1
j_call: TRBJ1-1
cdr3_nt: TGTGCCAGCAGCCGGCCCACTACAGGGGCAAACACTGAAGCTTTCTTT
cdr3_aa: CASSRPTTGANTEAFF

v_call: TRBV5-1
clone_size: once
d_call: TRBD1
j_call: TRBJ2-7
cdr3_nt: TGCGCCAGCAGCTTGGCCAAGGCAGGGGGCGTCGAGCAGTACTTC
cdr3_aa: CASSLAKAGGVEQYF

v_call: TRBV28
clone_size: NA
d_call: TRBD1
j_call: TRBJ2-5
cdr3_nt: TGTGCCAGTACGAGACAGGGCCAAGAGACCCAGTACTTC
cdr3_aa: CASTRQGQETQYF

v_call: TRBV5-4
clone_size: NA
d_call: NA
j_call: TRBJ2-7
cdr3_nt: TGTGCCAGCAGCTCATGGTGGAAAGCAGGCCTACGAGAGCAGTACTTC
cdr3_aa: CASSSWWKAGLREQYF

v_call: TRBV13
clone_size: NA
d_call: TRBD2
j_call: TRBJ2-7
cdr3_nt: TGTGCCAGCAGCGAACCGGGACTAGCGGACGAGCAGTACTTC
cdr3_aa: CASSEPGLADEQYF

v_call: TRBV27
clone_size: once
d_call: TRBD2
j_call: TRBJ2-3
cdr3_nt: TGTGCCAGCAGCAAGCAAGCGGGAGAGGGCACAGATACGCAGTATTTT
cdr3_aa: CASSKQAGEGTDTQYF

v_call: TRBV10-3
clone_size: NA
d_call: NA
j_call: TRBJ2-5
cdr3_nt: TGTGCCATCAGTGATCTTGCACAAGAGACCCAGTACTTC
cdr3_aa: CAISDLAQETQYF

v_call: TRBV29-1
clone_size: NA
d_call: TRBD2
j_call: TRBJ2-1
cdr3_nt: TGCAGCGTTGACGGGGTCAGTGAGCGGGATTACAATGAGCAGTTCTTC
cdr3_aa: CSVDGVSERDYNEQFF

v_call: TRBV6-5
clone_size: NA
d_call: NA
j_call: TRBJ2-5
cdr3_nt: TGTGCCAGCAGTTACTCCACCCCCAGAATTGGGGAGACCCAGTACTTC
cdr3_aa: CASSYSTPRIGETQYF

v_call: TRBV27
clone_size: once
d_call: NA
j_call: TRBJ2-3
cdr3_nt: TGTGCCAGCAGTACCCGGGGACGGACTAGCACAGATACGCAGTATTTT
cdr3_aa: CASSTRGRTSTDTQYF

v_call: TRBV27
clone_size: NA
d_call: TRBD2
j_call: TRBJ2-5
cdr3_nt: TGTGCCAGCGGCGGGAGAAGTAGGGAGACCCAGTACTTC
cdr3_aa: CASGGRSRETQYF

v_call: TRBV11-2
clone_size: NA
d_call: NA
j_call: TRBJ1-2
cdr3_nt: TGTGCCAGCAGCTCCATTAACGTCATCCGACATGGCTACACCTTC
cdr3_aa: CASSSINVIRHGYTF

v_call: TRBV7-8
clone_size: NA
d_call: TRBD2
j_call: TRBJ2-3
cdr3_nt: TGTGCCAGCAGCCAAGCGGGACTAGCGGGAGCCACAGATACGCAGTATTTT
cdr3_aa: CASSQAGLAGATDTQYF

v_call: TRBV4-3
clone_size: NA
d_call: NA
j_call: TRBJ2-5
cdr3_nt: TGCGCCAGCAGCCCCCCGGGGACAAATTCTCAAGAGACCCAGTACTTC
cdr3_aa: CASSPPGTNSQETQYF

v_call: TRBV28
clone_size: once
d_call: TRBD1
j_call: TRBJ2-3
cdr3_nt: TGTGCCAGCAGCGAGGACAGGCCCAGCACAGATACGCAGTATTTT
cdr3_aa: CASSEDRPSTDTQYF

v_call: TRBV5-4
clone_size: NA
d_call: NA
j_call: TRBJ2-7
cdr3_nt: TGTGCCAGCAGCCCCAGGACACCTCCGGACGAGCAGTACTTC
cdr3_aa: CASSPRTPPDEQYF

v_call: TRBV11-2
clone_size: NA
d_call: NA
j_call: TRBJ2-4
cdr3_nt: TGTGCCAGCAGCTTAGTACAAGGGATCAAAAACATTCAGTACTTC
cdr3_aa: CASSLVQGIKNIQYF